The 15 T cell receptor beta chains reported below all come from one sample, sequenced in a study of blood T cell repertoires in COVID-19 (TCRdb year 2020). Receptor amplification or capture employed the immunoSEQ multiplex PCR assay. TCRdb mirrors the immuneACCESS table, restricted to in-frame sequences. Some clones are absent from its copies; in checked studies, under half trace to an unresolved V gene, and the reason for the others is unknown. Present in this sample are about 130,000 clones, approximately 85% of which were seen just once. The top ten clones comprise about a sixth of the sample. Source material: peripheral blood. The receptors come from a man aged 25 to 40 with COVID-19, enrolled during active disease.

The chain couples TRBV10-3 to TRBJ1-6; 8 bases are shared with TRBD1. The CDR3 covers 15 residues. Germline V lookup: CDR1 ENHRY, CDR2 SYGVKD. With 8 bases clipped from V and 3 bases from J, the junction kept 6 bases outside the gene matches. The CDR3 spells CAIGQGADYNSPLHF. CDR3 in DNA: TGTGCCATCGGTCAGGGGGCGGACTATAATTCACCCCTCCACTTT.

The chain links TRBV12-3 or TRBV12-4 to TRBJ1-5, with D perhaps TRBD1 (5 bases). The CDR3 is 13 amino acids. Trimming shortened V by 5 bases and J by 3 bases, and 8 bases separated the two germline ends. CDR3 loop: CASSRQINQPQHF. The CDR3 bases are TGTGCCAGCAGTCGACAGATCAATCAGCCCCAGCATTTT.

V and J are TRBV11-2 and TRBJ1-5, with 9 positions matching TRBD1. The CDR3 has 15 amino acids. Germline V gene sequence: CDR1 SGHAT, CDR2 FQNNGV. Trimming at V came to 5 bases and at J to 6 bases, leaving 8 bases not matched to a gene. CDR3 amino acids: CASSRGQGSGQPQHF. The CDR3 bases are TGTGCCAGCAGCCGGGGACAGGGTAGTGGTCAGCCCCAGCATTTT.

This chain links TRBV24-1 with TRBJ1-1, with unresolved D. The ends were cut back, 7 bases at V and 0 bases at J, with 11 bases in the middle. This CDR3 has 14 residues. CDR1 is KGHDR, CDR2 SFDVKD, per germline. CDR3 DNA: TGTGCCACCAGGGGCGCCAGTTTGAACACTGAAGCTTTCTTT. Its translation is CATRGASLNTEAFF.

This clone was observed a handful of times. The V and J genes are TRBV7-2 and TRBJ2-3; 11 bases fit TRBD2. Germline CDR1 is SGHTA and CDR2 is FQGNSA. The trim removed 6 bases at V and 1 base at J, leaving 6 bases unmatched. CDR3 size: 16 residues. CDR3 region: CASRLLLAGGTDTQYF. CDR3 DNA: TGTGCCAGCAGGCTCTTACTAGCGGGGGGCACAGATACGCAGTATTTT.

CDR3 bases: TGTGCCAGCAGATATAACAGTCACACTGAAGCTTTCTTT. Amino acid sequence: CASRYNSHTEAFF. The V gene is TRBV6-5, the J gene TRBJ1-1; D is uncertain. The CDR3 is 13 amino acids. CDR1 is MNHEY, CDR2 SVGAGI, per germline. The V end lost 6 bases, the J end lost 3 bases, and 11 bases lay between the germline ends.

The gene calls are TRBV27 and TRBJ1-2; D remains unclear. Trimming removed 6 bases from V and 5 bases from J, with 16 bases in between. There are 14 residues in the CDR3. CDR1 MNHEY and CDR2 SMNVEV come from the germline V gene (reference sequence). The CDR3 region has the DNA TGTGCCAGCAGGGCCTTGGCGGGTTGGTATGGCTACACCTTC. It encodes CASRALAGWYGYTF.

The DNA of the CDR3 is TGTGCCAGCTCTCTTCCCTCGGGAGGGGGAAGCAATCAGCCCCAGCATTTT. Encoded protein: CASSLPSGGGSNQPQHF. J is TRBJ1-5 and V is TRBV18, with a tentative D call TRBD1 (6 bases). CDR3 length: 17 amino acids. Germline V gene sequence: CDR1 KGHSH, CDR2 LQKENI. V lost 6 bases and J lost 1, with 19 bases in between.

This clone was counted only a few times. The rearrangement links TRBV27 to TRBJ2-3; maybe TRBD2 (6 bases). The germline V gene has CDR1 MNHEY and CDR2 SMNVEV (reference sequence). This CDR3 is 15 amino acids long. Between the trimmed V and J ends, which lost 2 bases and 4 bases, there was a span of 13 bases. The CDR3 nucleotides are TGTGCCAGCAGTTTAGAGGTGTGGGGGGCAGATACGCAGTATTTT. This encodes CASSLEVWGADTQYF.

The V and J genes are TRBV23-1 and TRBJ1-2; D call uncertain. TRBV23-1 is treated as an ORF (open reading frame) with a function not yet certain. CDR3 length equals 15 residues. Trimming took 7 bases from V and 4 from J, leaving 19 bases between them. CDR3 bases: TGCGCCAGCACGGTCGGACCCCCAGGAGGCTATGGCTACACCTTC. Translated, it gives CASTVGPPGGYGYTF.

Worth noting for this clone: The sample contains more than one DNA sequence encoding this CDR3. V gene TRBV30 combines with J gene TRBJ1-5; TRBD1 might be the D (5 bases). The CDR3 runs to 13 residues. Trimming pared 0 bases from V and 2 bases from J, leaving 5 bases between. Germline V lookup: CDR1 GTSNPN, CDR2 SVGIG (reference sequence). Here the CDR3 DNA reads TGTGCCTGGAGTGTACAGGGCAATCAGCCCCAGCATTTT. Protein: CAWSVQGNQPQHF.

This clone was counted a few times. This chain uses TRBV5-6 with TRBJ1-6; possibly TRBD1 for D (5 bases). The V gene's germline CDR1 is SGHDT and CDR2 YYEEEE. The CDR3 loop spans 15 amino acids. V was shortened by 0 bases and J by 9 bases, with 13 bases between the two germline ends. The CDR3 here is CASSLGAGMGSPLHF. CDR3 bases: TGTGCCAGCAGCTTGGGGGCAGGGATGGGTTCACCCCTCCACTTT.

The CDR3 region is CASSLGLAGGETQYF. For the CDR3, the DNA is TGTGCCAGCAGCTTAGGGCTAGCGGGAGGAGAGACCCAGTACTTC. The J gene is TRBJ2-5, the V gene TRBV11-2, with 11 bases fitting TRBD2. After removal of 1 base from V and 4 bases from J, the junction contained 2 bases not matched to a gene. The germline V gene has CDR1 SGHAT and CDR2 FQNNGV. The CDR3 sequence is 15 residues long.

The V gene is TRBV15, the J gene TRBJ2-7; the match to TRBD2 covers 8 bases. The germline gives CDR1 LNHNV, CDR2 YYDKDF (reference sequence). V trimming: 0 bases; J trimming: 2 bases; junction bases outside the gene matches: 9. The length of the CDR3 is 17 residues. The CDR3 sequence: CATSRDKSGSEAYEQYF. CDR3 in DNA: TGTGCCACCAGCAGAGATAAAAGCGGGAGCGAGGCCTACGAGCAGTACTTC. Based on the CDR3 plus reference TRBV15 and TRBJ2-7, the full variable domain is DAMVIQNPRYQVTQFGKPVTLSCSQTLNHNVMYWYQQKSSQAPKLLFHYYDKDFNNEADTPDNFQSRRPNTSFCFLDIRSPGLGDTAMYLCATSRDKSGSEAYEQYFGPGTRLTVT.

This chain joins TRBV4-2 and TRBJ2-3; D may be TRBD1 (5 bases). The V gene's germline CDR1 is LGHNA and CDR2 YNFKEQ. The CDR3 length is 15 residues. V was pared by 0 bases and J by 2 bases, with 9 bases between. The CDR3 loop is CASSQDRQHTDTQYF. The DNA for the CDR3 is TGTGCCAGCAGCCAAGATAGACAGCACACAGATACGCAGTATTTT.